The 15 T cell receptor beta chains below all came from one sample that was sequenced in a study of cytomegalovirus exposure and HLA in healthy donors. TCRdb's table, derived via immunoSEQ multiplex PCR, lists solely in-frame clones and lacks some. The sample consists of under 200,000 clones, about 90% of them appearing once. Sample: PBMCs. Receptor source: a woman aged 30 to 39 in good health and CMV-seronegative.

The chain carries TRBV29-1 and TRBJ2-5; D is tentatively TRBD1 or TRBD2 (5 bases each). Germline V gives CDR1 SQVTM, CDR2 ANQGSEA. The CDR3 totals 14 residues. V lost 3 bases to trimming and J lost 3 bases, with 14 bases between them. CDR3 nucleotide sequence: TGCAGCGTTGAGGGGGTTTTGACCGAAGAGACCCAGTACTTC. Encoded protein: CSVEGVLTEETQYF.

The chain is built from TRBV5-1 and TRBJ1-3; D unclear. CDR1 and CDR2 from the germline V gene are SGHRS and YFSETQ. Trimming took 0 bases from V and 1 from J, leaving 2 bases between them. The CDR3 covers 13 residues. The CDR3 sequence: CASSLGSGNTIYF. CDR3 coding DNA: TGCGCCAGCAGCTTGGGTTCTGGAAACACCATATATTTT.

This chain connects TRBV4-3 to TRBJ2-1; a possible D gene is TRBD1 (5 bases). Germline V gene lookup returns CDR1 LGHNA and CDR2 YSLEER. V shed 4 bases and J shed 3 bases, with 10 bases lying between them. This CDR3 region has 14 residues. This CDR3 is CASSRGEFYNEQFF. In DNA form, the CDR3 reads TGCGCCAGCAGCCGGGGCGAGTTCTACAATGAGCAGTTCTTC.

This chain joins TRBV5-1 and TRBJ1-6, with D possibly matching TRBD1 (5 bases). In germline, CDR1 is SGHRS, CDR2 YFSETQ. The CDR3 spans 13 residues. Trimming took 6 bases from V and 6 from J, leaving 10 bases between them. The CDR3 sequence: CASKRQRNSPLHF. The DNA of the CDR3 is TGCGCCAGCAAGAGACAGCGTAATTCACCCCTCCACTTT.

This clone was seen once. This chain connects TRBV27 to TRBJ2-1, with 11 bases aligning to TRBD2. The CDR3 is made up of 17 amino acids. The junction had 7 bases not matched to a gene; V was cut back by 2 bases and J by 4 bases. Germline values: CDR1 MNHEY, CDR2 SMNVEV (reference sequence). CDR3 sequence (DNA): TGTGCCAGCAGTTTACCGACTAGCGGGGATGATTACAATGAGCAGTTCTTC. Its translation is CASSLPTSGDDYNEQFF.

The V and J genes are TRBV14 and TRBJ2-3; D perhaps matches TRBD2 (5 bases). The V and J ends lost 1 base and 9 bases respectively, with 11 bases between them. The germline V gene encodes CDR1 SGHDN and CDR2 FVKESK. The length of the CDR3 is 13 residues. The CDR3 protein is CASSQGPWETQYF. CDR3 in DNA: TGTGCCAGCAGCCAAGGCCCCTGGGAGACGCAGTATTTT. The full variable domain, in which reference TRBV14 and TRBJ2-3 provide the parts outside the CDR3, is EAGVTQFPSHSVIEKGQTVTLRCDPISGHDNLYWYRRVMGKEIKFLLHFVKESKQDESGMPNNRFLAERTGGTYSTLKVQPAELEDSGVYFCASSQGPWETQYFGPGTRLTVL.

The chain is built from TRBV4-1 and TRBJ2-7; D assignment may be TRBD1 or TRBD2 (5 bases each). CDR3 length: 15 residues. The V end was cut by 0 bases, the J end by 7 bases, with 16 bases between. Per germline, CDR1 MGHRA and CDR2 YSYEKL. The CDR3 DNA follows: TGCGCCAGCAGCCAAGAACCCGCGACCTGGGGGGAGCAGTACTTC. It yields the protein CASSQEPATWGEQYF.

The chain recombines TRBV27 with TRBJ2-1; 9 nucleotides agree with TRBD2. The CDR3 extends over 18 amino acids. CDR1 and CDR2 from the germline V gene are MNHEY and SMNVEV (reference sequence). V was clipped by 6 bases and J by 0 bases; unmatched bases: 12. CDR3 nucleotides: TGTGCCAGCAGGAAGCACACTAGCGGGCCCAGCTCCTACAATGAGCAGTTCTTC. Translating gives CASRKHTSGPSSYNEQFF.

The chain couples TRBV6-5 to TRBJ1-3; possibly TRBD1 for D (5 bases). V lost 4 bases and J lost 2, with 9 bases in between. The CDR3 runs to 14 residues. Germline V gives CDR1 MNHEY, CDR2 SVGAGI. The CDR3 coding sequence is TGTGCCAGCAGTTTATCGGGGCCTGGAAACACCATATATTTT. It yields the protein CASSLSGPGNTIYF.

J is TRBJ2-3 and V is TRBV27; TRBD2 matches at 8 bases. V lost 6 bases, J lost 3 bases, and 8 bases stayed unmatched. This CDR3 is 15 amino acids long. Germline V gene data show CDR1 as MNHEY and CDR2 as SMNVEV (reference sequence). CDR3 sequence (DNA): TGTGCCAGCAGGGTAGTAGCGGGGCAAACAGATACGCAGTATTTT. Translation gives CASRVVAGQTDTQYF.

The gene calls are TRBV19 and TRBJ1-5; tentatively, D is TRBD1 (6 bases). The CDR3 spans 13 residues. Trimming stripped 8 bases from V and 3 bases from J, with 11 bases between. Germline V gene sequence: CDR1 LNHDA, CDR2 SQIVND (reference sequence). CDR3 residues: CASARGYNQPQHF. The CDR3 region has the DNA TGTGCCAGTGCCAGGGGTTACAATCAGCCCCAGCATTTT.

V gene TRBV7-2 combines with J gene TRBJ1-1; D ambiguous. Germline V CDR1 and CDR2: SGHTA, FQGNSA. V was cut by 1 base and J by 11 bases, with 14 bases left in between. The CDR3 contains 13 residues. Here the CDR3 DNA reads TGTGCCAGCAGCTTAGTGACGCACCGAGAGGCTTTCTTT. This encodes CASSLVTHREAFF.

The CDR3 DNA is TGTGCCAGATTATCGGGGGCCAGAGGACAGCCCCAGCATTTT. Its translation is CARLSGARGQPQHF. This chain links TRBV25-1 with TRBJ1-5; tentatively, D is TRBD1 (6 bases). Trimming took 9 bases from V and 7 from J, leaving 19 bases between them. The germline V gene has CDR1 MGHDK and CDR2 SYGVNS. The CDR3 runs to 14 residues.

The rearrangement uses TRBV7-2 and TRBJ1-5, with D unclear. Per the germline V gene, CDR1 is SGHTA and CDR2 is FQGNSA. The CDR3 contains 15 residues. V gave up 2 bases and J gave up 6 bases, with 14 bases separating them. CDR3 bases: TGTGCCAGCAGCTTACGCCAGGAAAAGTTTCAGCCCCAGCATTTT. It yields the protein CASSLRQEKFQPQHF.

The chain employs TRBV28 and TRBJ2-5; D perhaps matches TRBD1 (5 bases). This CDR3 has 14 amino acids. V was shortened by 3 bases and J by 5 bases, with 13 bases between the two germline ends. Germline CDR1 MDHEN, CDR2 SYDVKM. The CDR3 protein is CASSLFRRAETQYF. DNA for the CDR3: TGTGCCAGCAGTTTGTTCCGCAGGGCCGAGACCCAGTACTTC. Filled out from reference TRBV28 and TRBJ2-5, the complete variable domain reads DVKVTQSSRYLVKRTGEKVFLECVQDMDHENMFWYRQDPGLGLRLIYFSYDVKMKEKGDIPEGYSVSREKKERFSLILESASTNQTSMYLCASSLFRRAETQYFGPGTRLLVL.